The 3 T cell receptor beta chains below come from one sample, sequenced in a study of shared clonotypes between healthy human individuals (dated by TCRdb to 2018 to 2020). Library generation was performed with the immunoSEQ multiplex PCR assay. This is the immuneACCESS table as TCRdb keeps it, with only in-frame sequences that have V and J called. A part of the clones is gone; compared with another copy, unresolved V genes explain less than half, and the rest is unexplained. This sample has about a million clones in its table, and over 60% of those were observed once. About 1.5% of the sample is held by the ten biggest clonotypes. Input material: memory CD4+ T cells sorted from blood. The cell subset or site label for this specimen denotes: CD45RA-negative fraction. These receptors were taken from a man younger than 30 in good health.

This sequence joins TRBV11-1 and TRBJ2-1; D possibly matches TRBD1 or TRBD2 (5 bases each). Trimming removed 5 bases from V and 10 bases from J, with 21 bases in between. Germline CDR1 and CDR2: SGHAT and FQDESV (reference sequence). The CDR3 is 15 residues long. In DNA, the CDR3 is TGTGCCAGCAGCGCCGGGACCAGCGGTAAGAACGAGCAGTTCTTC. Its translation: CASSAGTSGKNEQFF.

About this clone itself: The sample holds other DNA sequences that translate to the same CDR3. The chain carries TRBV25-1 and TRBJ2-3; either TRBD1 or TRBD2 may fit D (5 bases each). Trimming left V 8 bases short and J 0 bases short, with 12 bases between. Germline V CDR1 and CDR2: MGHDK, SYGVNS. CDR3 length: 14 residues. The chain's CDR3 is CASSPGGSTDTQYF. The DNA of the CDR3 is TGTGCCAGCTCTCCTGGGGGTAGCACAGATACGCAGTATTTT. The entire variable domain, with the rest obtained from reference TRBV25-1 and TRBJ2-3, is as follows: EADIYQTPRYLVIGTGKKITLECSQTMGHDKMYWYQQDPGMELHLIHYSYGVNSTEKGDLSSESTVSRIRTEHFPLTLESARPSHTSQYLCASSPGGSTDTQYFGPGTRLTVL.

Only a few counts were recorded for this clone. CDR3 residues: CASSPSRGSYGYTF. In nucleotides, the CDR3 is TGTGCCAGCAGCCCGAGCAGGGGGTCATATGGCTACACCTTC. V and J are TRBV11-2 and TRBJ1-2, with 7 bases identical to TRBD1. Germline V lookup: CDR1 SGHAT, CDR2 FQNNGV. CDR3 length equals 14 residues. V gave up 5 bases and J gave up 5 bases; unmatched junction bases: 8.